The clone carrying this T cell receptor beta chain was counted many times. Antigen specificity is unknown. These data originate in a study of T cells in Graves' hyperthyroidism and ophthalmopathy. Study conclusions and caveats: Researchers found most expanded thyroid clonotypes above 0.001 in blood as well. Before onset, ophthalmopathy was predicted by the model a median roughly 6.8 months earlier.

V gave up 3 bases and J gave up 3 bases, with 6 bases separating them. Germline V gene lookup returns CDR1 SGHVS and CDR2 FQNEAQ. The CDR3 runs 13 residues. Hyperthyroidism, newly diagnosed and lasting under 2 months, affected patients aged 18 to 65. When hyperthyroidism was first diagnosed, the blood sample was taken, preceding any ophthalmopathy symptoms. Amplification yielded TCR beta CDR3 regions, with RNA transcripts as the source. HTBI primers were used for first-round RT-PCR of the TCR CDR3. TCRdb redid the calling of the multiplex PCR reads with MiXCR, one entry per CDR3 protein. The repertoire holds some 400,000 distinct CDR3 sequences, with 13% as singletons.

The origin of this receptor is a man aged 30-40 years with Graves' hyperthyroidism that later progressed to Graves' ophthalmopathy. The chain couples TRBV7-8 to TRBJ2-1; no definite D call. Specimen: blood. The CDR3 spells CASSFQIYNEQFF. The DNA for the CDR3 is TGTGCCAGCAGCTTCCAGATCTACAATGAGCAGTTCTTC.